This is a list of T cell receptor beta chains from one sample in a study of CD8+CD57+ T cells in acquired aplastic anemia. A single record per CDR3 protein comes from TCRdb applying MiXCR to the reads. The sample yields under 350,000 distinct CDR3 sequences, under 65% seen once. What was sequenced was sorted CD4+, CD8+, or CD8+CD57+ T cells (not recorded which) from PBMCs. The receptors were sampled from a human donor with aplastic anemia. Each CDR3 is given with its conserved first and last residue. D genes are given only for firm matches. A row's size may be missing; if present it is once, few, many or a size class.

V gene	J gene	D gene	clone size	CDR3 DNA	CDR3 protein
TRBV7-2	TRBJ2-5	TRBD2	NA	TGTGCCAGCAGCCCTGGGACTAGCGGGAAAGGAGAGACCCAGTACTTC	CASSPGTSGKGETQYF
TRBV7-9	TRBJ2-2	NA	NA	TGTGCCAGCATCGGGACAACCACCGGGGAGCTGTTTTTT	CASIGTTTGELFF
TRBV5-1	TRBJ2-1	TRBD2	NA	TGCGCCAGCAGCCCACCCCCGGCGGGGGGAGGAAATGAGCAGTTCTTC	CASSPPPAGGGNEQFF
TRBV2	TRBJ2-2	NA	many	TGTGCCAGCAGTGAGGCGGCGGTGAACACCGGGGAGCTGTTTTTT	CASSEAAVNTGELFF
TRBV27	TRBJ2-2	NA	many	TGTGCCAGCAGTCAATACACCGGGGAGCTGTTTTTT	CASSQYTGELFF
TRBV12-3/TRBV12-4	TRBJ2-3	TRBD2	NA	TGTGCCAGCAGTTTTCCCGGGACTAGCGGGTACTTTGGTGCGGCCGATACGCAGTATTTT	CASSFPGTSGYFGAADTQYF
TRBV10-1	TRBJ2-5	NA	few	TGCGCCAGCAGTGAGGGAGGACCTATGCGGACCCAGTACTTC	CASSEGGPMRTQYF
TRBV7-6	TRBJ2-7	NA	NA	TGTGCCAGCAGCCGTAGCGGTTCCTACAGGCAGTACTTC	CASSRSGSYRQYF
TRBV10-3	TRBJ1-3	NA	few	TGTGCCATCAGTGTGGACATTGGAAACACCATATATTTT	CAISVDIGNTIYF
TRBV12-3/TRBV12-4	TRBJ1-6	TRBD1	NA	TGTGCCAGCAGTTATCCCGGGACAGGGGTTGCATCACCCCTCCACTTT	CASSYPGTGVASPLHF
TRBV5-1	TRBJ1-1	NA	many	TGCGCCAGCAGCTTGGGGACAGTTAACATGAACACTGAAGCTTTCTTT	CASSLGTVNMNTEAFF
TRBV19	TRBJ1-2	NA	NA	TGTGCCAGTAGTATCAAGGGTCCGACCGGCTACACCTTC	CASSIKGPTGYTF
TRBV20-1	TRBJ1-1	NA	NA	TGCAGTGCTAGAGCCCACCGGAACACTGAAGCTTTCTTT	CSARAHRNTEAFF
TRBV7-9	TRBJ1-4	NA	many	TGTGCCAGCAGCAGAGGGGGGGGCAACGAAAAACTGTTTTTT	CASSRGGGNEKLFF
TRBV7-2	TRBJ2-3	NA	NA	TGTGCCAGCACTTCATCCCCAGATACGCAGTATTTT	CASTSSPDTQYF
TRBV12-5	TRBJ1-1	NA	NA	TGTGCTAGTGGTTTGTGGAGGACGAGAGCTTTCTTT	CASGLWRTRAFF
TRBV4-3	TRBJ2-1	TRBD2	NA	TGCGCCAGCAGCCAAGAACGGACTAGTTACAATGAGCAGTTCTTC	CASSQERTSYNEQFF
TRBV30	TRBJ1-1	NA	many	TGTGCCTGGAGTTCACAGCCGAACACTGAAGCTTTCTTT	CAWSSQPNTEAFF
TRBV5-1	TRBJ2-7	TRBD1	NA	TGCGCCAGCAGCTCCGCCGGGACAGGGGTAAATCCCTACGAGCAGTACTTC	CASSSAGTGVNPYEQYF
TRBV10-2	TRBJ1-5	NA	NA	TGCGCCAGCCAGGATAGATATCAGCCCCAGCATTTT	CASQDRYQPQHF
TRBV10-3	TRBJ2-5	TRBD2	NA	TGTGCCATCACACCGGGACTAGCGGGGGAGACCCAGTACTTC	CAITPGLAGETQYF
TRBV19	TRBJ1-6	NA	NA	TGTGCCAGTAGTACCGACAGCTACCCACGGTCACCCCTCCACTTT	CASSTDSYPRSPLHF
TRBV12-3/TRBV12-4	TRBJ2-3	NA	NA	TGTGCCAGCAGTTGGGGCGGTAGCACAGATACGCAGTATTTT	CASSWGGSTDTQYF
TRBV7-2	TRBJ2-7	NA	NA	TGTGCCAGCTCACCTCAGGGGACCACCTACGAGCAGTACTTC	CASSPQGTTYEQYF
TRBV20-1	TRBJ2-7	TRBD2	many	TGCAGTGCTAGTCCGGGAGGATCCCACGAGCAGTACTTC	CSASPGGSHEQYF
TRBV15	TRBJ2-7	TRBD2	NA	TGTGCCACCAGCAGAGAGGGAACTAGCGGGACCTCCTACGAGCAGTACTTC	CATSREGTSGTSYEQYF